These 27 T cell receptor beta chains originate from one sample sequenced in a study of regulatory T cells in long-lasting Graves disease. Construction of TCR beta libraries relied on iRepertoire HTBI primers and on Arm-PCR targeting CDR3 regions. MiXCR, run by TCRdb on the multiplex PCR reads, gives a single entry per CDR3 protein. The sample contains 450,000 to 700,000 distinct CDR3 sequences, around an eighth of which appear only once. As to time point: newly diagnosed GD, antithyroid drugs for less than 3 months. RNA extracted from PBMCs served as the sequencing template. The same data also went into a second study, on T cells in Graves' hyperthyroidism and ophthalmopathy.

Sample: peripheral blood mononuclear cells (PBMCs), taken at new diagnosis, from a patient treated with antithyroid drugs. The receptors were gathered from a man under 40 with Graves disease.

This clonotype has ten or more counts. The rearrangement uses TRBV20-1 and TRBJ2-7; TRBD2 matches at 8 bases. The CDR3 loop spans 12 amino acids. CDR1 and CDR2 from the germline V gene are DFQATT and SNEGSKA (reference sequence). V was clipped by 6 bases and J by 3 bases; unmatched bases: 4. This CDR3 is CSALLADYEQYF. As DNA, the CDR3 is TGCAGTGCCTTACTAGCGGACTACGAGCAGTACTTC.

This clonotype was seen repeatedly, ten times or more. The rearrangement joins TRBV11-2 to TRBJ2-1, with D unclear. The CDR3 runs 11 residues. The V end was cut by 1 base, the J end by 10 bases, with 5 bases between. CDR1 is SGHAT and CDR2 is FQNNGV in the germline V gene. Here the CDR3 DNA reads TGTGCCAGCAGCTTAGTTCAAGAGCAGTTCTTC. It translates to CASSLVQEQFF.

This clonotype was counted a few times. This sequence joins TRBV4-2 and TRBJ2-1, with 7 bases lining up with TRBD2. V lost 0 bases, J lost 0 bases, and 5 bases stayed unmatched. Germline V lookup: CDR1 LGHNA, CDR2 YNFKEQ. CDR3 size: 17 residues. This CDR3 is CASSQEPAGSSYNEQFF. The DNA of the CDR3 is TGTGCCAGCAGCCAAGAGCCAGCGGGGAGCTCCTACAATGAGCAGTTCTTC.

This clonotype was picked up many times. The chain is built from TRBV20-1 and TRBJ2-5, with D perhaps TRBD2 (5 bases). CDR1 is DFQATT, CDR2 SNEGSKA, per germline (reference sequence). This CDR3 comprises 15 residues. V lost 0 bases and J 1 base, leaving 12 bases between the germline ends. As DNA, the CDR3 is TGCAGTGCTAGAGATGTCTTGGGGAGCCAAGAGACCCAGTACTTC. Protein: CSARDVLGSQETQYF.

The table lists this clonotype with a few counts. The DNA of the CDR3 is TGTGCCAGCAGCCCTGGGGGGAGGGCCGTCTACGAGCAGTACTTC. Encoded protein: CASSPGGRAVYEQYF. The rearrangement uses TRBV25-1 and TRBJ2-7; 7 bases align to TRBD2. V was clipped by 6 bases and J by 3 bases; unmatched bases: 11. The germline gives CDR1 MGHDK, CDR2 SYGVNS. CDR3 length: 15 amino acids.

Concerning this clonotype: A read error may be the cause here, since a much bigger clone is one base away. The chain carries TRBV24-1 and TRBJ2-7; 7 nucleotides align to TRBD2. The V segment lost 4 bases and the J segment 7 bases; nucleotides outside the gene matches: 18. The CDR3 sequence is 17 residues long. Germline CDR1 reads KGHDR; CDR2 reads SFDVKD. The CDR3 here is CATSELLVTGGPGEQYF. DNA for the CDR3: TGTGCCACCAGTGAACTCTTGGTGACGGGAGGCCCGGGGGAGCAGTACTTC.

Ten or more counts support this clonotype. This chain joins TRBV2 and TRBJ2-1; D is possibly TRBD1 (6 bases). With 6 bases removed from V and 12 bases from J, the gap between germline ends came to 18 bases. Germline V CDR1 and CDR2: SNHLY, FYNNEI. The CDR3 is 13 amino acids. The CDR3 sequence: CASRANSEGGQFF. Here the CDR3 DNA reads TGTGCCAGCAGAGCTAACTCGGAAGGGGGGCAGTTCTTC.

Here the CDR3 reads CASSQDQVGGTNYEQYF. The DNA for the CDR3 is TGCGCCAGCAGCCAAGATCAGGTCGGTGGGACTAACTACGAGCAGTACTTC. V gene TRBV4-1 combines with J gene TRBJ2-7; TRBD2 aligns across 7 bases. CDR1 and CDR2 (germline): MGHRA, YSYEKL. This CDR3 comprises 17 residues. Trimming took 0 bases from V and 3 from J; bases not matched to a gene: 11.

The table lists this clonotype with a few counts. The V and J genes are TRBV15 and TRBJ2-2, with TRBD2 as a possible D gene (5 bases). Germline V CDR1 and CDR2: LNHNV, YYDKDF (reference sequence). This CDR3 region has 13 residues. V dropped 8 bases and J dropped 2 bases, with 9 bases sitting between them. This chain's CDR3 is CATGSVNTGELFF. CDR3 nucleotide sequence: TGTGCCACCGGTAGCGTTAACACCGGGGAGCTGTTTTTT. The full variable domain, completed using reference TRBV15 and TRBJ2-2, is DAMVIQNPRYQVTQFGKPVTLSCSQTLNHNVMYWYQQKSSQAPKLLFHYYDKDFNNEADTPDNFQSRRPNTSFCFLDIRSPGLGDTAMYLCATGSVNTGELFFGEGSRLTVL.

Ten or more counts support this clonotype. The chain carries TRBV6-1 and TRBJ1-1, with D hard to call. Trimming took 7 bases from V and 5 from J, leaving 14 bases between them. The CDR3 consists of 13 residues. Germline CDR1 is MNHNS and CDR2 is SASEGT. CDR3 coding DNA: TGTGCCAGCATTTGGGGATCAAGAACTGAAGCTTTCTTT. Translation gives CASIWGSRTEAFF.

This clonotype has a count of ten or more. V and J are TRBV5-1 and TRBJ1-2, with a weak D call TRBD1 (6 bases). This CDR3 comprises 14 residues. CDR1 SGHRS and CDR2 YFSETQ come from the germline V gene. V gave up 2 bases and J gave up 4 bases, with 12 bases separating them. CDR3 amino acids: CASSFAGQIYGYTF. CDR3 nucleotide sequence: TGCGCCAGCAGCTTCGCCGGACAGATCTATGGCTACACCTTC.

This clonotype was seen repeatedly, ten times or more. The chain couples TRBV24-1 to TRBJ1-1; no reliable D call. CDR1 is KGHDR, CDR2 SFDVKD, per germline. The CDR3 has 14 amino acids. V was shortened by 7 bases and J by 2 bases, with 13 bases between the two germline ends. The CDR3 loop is CATSDGRINTEAFF. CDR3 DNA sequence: TGTGCCACCAGCGACGGGAGGATAAACACTGAAGCTTTCTTT.

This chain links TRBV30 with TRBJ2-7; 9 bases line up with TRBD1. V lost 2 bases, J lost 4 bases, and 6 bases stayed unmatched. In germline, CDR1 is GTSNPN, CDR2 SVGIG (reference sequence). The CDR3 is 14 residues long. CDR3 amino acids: CAWSLQGADYEQYF. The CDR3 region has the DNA TGTGCCTGGAGTTTACAGGGGGCCGATTACGAGCAGTACTTC.

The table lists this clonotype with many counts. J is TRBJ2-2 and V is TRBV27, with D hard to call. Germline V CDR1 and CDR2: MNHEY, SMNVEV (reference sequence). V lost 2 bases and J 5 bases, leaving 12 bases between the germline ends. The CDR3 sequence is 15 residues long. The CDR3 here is CASSLSGPETGELFF. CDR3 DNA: TGTGCCAGCAGTTTAAGTGGCCCCGAGACCGGGGAGCTGTTTTTT.

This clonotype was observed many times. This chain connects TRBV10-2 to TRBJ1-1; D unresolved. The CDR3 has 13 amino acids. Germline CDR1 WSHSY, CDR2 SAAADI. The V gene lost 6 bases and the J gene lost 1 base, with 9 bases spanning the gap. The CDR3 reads CASRADTNTEAFF. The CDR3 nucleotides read TGCGCCAGCAGGGCCGACACGAACACTGAAGCTTTCTTT.

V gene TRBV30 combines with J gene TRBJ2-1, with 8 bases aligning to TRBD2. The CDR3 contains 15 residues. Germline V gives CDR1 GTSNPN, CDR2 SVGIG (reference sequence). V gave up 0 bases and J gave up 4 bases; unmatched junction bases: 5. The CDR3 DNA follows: TGTGCCTGGAGTGTGTCGGGGGGGCCATACAATGAGCAGTTCTTC. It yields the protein CAWSVSGGPYNEQFF.

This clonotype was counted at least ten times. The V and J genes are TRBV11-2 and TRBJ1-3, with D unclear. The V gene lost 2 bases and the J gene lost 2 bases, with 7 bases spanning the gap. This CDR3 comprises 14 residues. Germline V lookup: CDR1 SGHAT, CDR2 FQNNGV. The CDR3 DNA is TGTGCCAGCAGCTTAAGTGACACTGGAAACACCATATATTTT. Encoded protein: CASSLSDTGNTIYF.

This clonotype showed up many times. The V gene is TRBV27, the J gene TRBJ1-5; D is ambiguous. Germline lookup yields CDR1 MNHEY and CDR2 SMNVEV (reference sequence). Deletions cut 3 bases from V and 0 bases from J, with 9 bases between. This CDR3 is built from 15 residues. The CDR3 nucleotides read TGTGCCAGCAGTTTTGCCGGTAATAGCAATCAGCCCCAGCATTTT. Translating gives CASSFAGNSNQPQHF.

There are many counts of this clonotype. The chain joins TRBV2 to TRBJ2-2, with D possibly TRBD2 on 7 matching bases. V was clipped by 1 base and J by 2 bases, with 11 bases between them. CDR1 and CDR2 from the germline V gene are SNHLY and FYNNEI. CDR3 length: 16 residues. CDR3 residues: CASSEGRGANTGELFF. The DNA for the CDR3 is TGTGCCAGCAGTGAAGGTCGGGGGGCTAACACCGGGGAGCTGTTTTTT.

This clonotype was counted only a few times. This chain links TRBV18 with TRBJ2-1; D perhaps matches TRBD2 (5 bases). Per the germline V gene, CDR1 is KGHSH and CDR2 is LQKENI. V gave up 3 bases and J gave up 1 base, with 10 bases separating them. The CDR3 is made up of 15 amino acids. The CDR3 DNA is TGTGCCAGCTCACCGCCGACTAAATCCTACAATGAGCAGTTCTTC. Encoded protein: CASSPPTKSYNEQFF. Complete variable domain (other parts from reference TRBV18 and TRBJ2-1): NAGVMQNPRHLVRRRGQEARLRCSPMKGHSHVYWYRQLPEEGLKFMVYLQKENIIDESGMPKERFSAEFPKEGPSILRIQQVVRGDSAAYFCASSPPTKSYNEQFFGPGTRLTVL.

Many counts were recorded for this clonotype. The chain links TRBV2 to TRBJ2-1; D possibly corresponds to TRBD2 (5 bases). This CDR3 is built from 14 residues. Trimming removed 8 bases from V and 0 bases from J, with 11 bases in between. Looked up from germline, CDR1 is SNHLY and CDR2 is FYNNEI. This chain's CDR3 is CASSQAASYNEQFF. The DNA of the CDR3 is TGTGCCAGCTCTCAAGCGGCCTCCTACAATGAGCAGTTCTTC.

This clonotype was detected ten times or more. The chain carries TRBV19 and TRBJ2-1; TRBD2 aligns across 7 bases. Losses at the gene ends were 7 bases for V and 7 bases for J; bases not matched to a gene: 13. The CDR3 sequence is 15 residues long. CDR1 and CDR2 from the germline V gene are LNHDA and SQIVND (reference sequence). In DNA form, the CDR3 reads TGTGCCAGTAATTCGGCGACTAGCAATCGTAATGAGCAGTTCTTC. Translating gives CASNSATSNRNEQFF.

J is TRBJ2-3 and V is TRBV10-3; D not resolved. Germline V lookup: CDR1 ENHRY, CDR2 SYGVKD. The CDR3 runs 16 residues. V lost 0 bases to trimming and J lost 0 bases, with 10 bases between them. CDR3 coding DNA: TGTGCCATCAGTGAGTCGAAGGGTAGTAGCACAGATACGCAGTATTTT. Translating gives CAISESKGSSTDTQYF.

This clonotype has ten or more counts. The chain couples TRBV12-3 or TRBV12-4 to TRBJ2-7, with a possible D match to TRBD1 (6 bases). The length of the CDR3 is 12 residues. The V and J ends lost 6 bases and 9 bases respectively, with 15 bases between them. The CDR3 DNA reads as TGTGCCAGCAGGGGGGCCTCTACAGGGCAGTACTTC. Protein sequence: CASRGASTGQYF.

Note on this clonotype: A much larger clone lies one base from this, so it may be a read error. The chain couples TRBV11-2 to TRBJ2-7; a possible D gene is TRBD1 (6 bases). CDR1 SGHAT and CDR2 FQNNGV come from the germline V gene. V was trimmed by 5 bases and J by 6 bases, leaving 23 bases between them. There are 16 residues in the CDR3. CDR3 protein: CASSVPGTSSTCEQYF. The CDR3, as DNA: TGTGCCAGCAGCGTGCCCGGGACATCAAGCACCTGCGAGCAGTACTTC.

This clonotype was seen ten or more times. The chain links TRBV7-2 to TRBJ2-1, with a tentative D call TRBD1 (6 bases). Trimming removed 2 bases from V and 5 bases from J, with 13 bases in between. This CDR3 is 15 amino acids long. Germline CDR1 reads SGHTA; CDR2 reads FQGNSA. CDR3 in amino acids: CASSLYRDRDNEQFF. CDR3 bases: TGTGCCAGCAGCTTATACAGGGATAGGGACAATGAGCAGTTCTTC.

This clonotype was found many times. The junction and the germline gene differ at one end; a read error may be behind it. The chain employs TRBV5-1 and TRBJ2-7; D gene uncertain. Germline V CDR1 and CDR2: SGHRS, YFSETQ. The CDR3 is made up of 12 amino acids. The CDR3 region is CASSANSYEQYF. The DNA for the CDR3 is TGTGCCAGCAGCGCCAACTCCTACGAGCAGTACTTC.